Presented here are 24 T cell receptor beta chains from one specimen sequenced in a study of T cell clones after liver transplantation. TCRdb's copy holds only in-frame clones and misses some; the assay was immunoSEQ multiplex PCR. The repertoire has 70,000 or so clones, nearly 95% of them found once; the top ten carry roughly 0.9%. This material consisted of CD4+ T cells from blood, taken around 27 months after liver transplant. The receptors shown here come from a human patient who received a liver transplant. Some T cells may have originated in the graft donor.

The chain employs TRBV4-2 and TRBJ1-1, with D tentatively TRBD1 (5 bases). The CDR3 has 15 amino acids. V lost 0 bases and J lost 4, with 12 bases in between. Germline lookup yields CDR1 LGHNA and CDR2 YNFKEQ. CDR3 region: CASSQDWGGFTEAFF. Written as DNA, the CDR3 is TGTGCCAGCAGCCAAGATTGGGGGGGATTCACTGAAGCTTTCTTT.

The chain couples TRBV6-5 to TRBJ2-2; TRBD2 is a possible D gene (5 bases). This CDR3 comprises 15 residues. Germline assignment: CDR1 MNHEY and CDR2 SVGAGI. V lost 6 bases to trimming and J lost 7 bases, with 18 bases between them. The CDR3, as DNA: TGTGCCAGCAGCCAAGGGAGTAACCGAAACGGGGAGCTGTTTTTT. Protein sequence: CASSQGSNRNGELFF.

This chain joins TRBV19 and TRBJ1-5; 7 nucleotides agree with TRBD1. The CDR3 has 14 residues. V gave up 5 bases and J gave up 2 bases; unmatched junction bases: 3. CDR1 and CDR2 from the germline V gene are LNHDA and SQIVND (reference sequence). CDR3 nucleotide sequence: TGTGCCAGTAGTGGGGGACAGCGCAATCAGCCCCAGCATTTT. It codes for CASSGGQRNQPQHF.

This sequence joins TRBV19 and TRBJ2-5; D may be TRBD2 (6 bases). The CDR3 has 14 residues. Deletions cut 4 bases from V and 5 bases from J, with 14 bases between. The germline CDR1 and CDR2 sequences are LNHDA and SQIVND (reference sequence). The chain's CDR3 is CASSTRAGWETQYF. The CDR3 bases are TGTGCCAGTAGTACCCGTGCGGGGTGGGAGACCCAGTACTTC. Complete variable domain (other parts from reference TRBV19 and TRBJ2-5): DGGITQSPKYLFRKEGQNVTLSCEQNLNHDAMYWYRQDPGQGLRLIYYSQIVNDFQKGDIAEGYSVSREKKESFPLTVTSAQKNPTAFYLCASSTRAGWETQYFGPGTRLLVL.

The gene calls are TRBV19 and TRBJ1-3; tentatively, D is TRBD1 (6 bases). Trimming stripped 3 bases from V and 2 bases from J, with 14 bases between. The CDR3 consists of 16 residues. Per germline, CDR1 LNHDA and CDR2 SQIVND (reference sequence). The CDR3 spells CASSIFAGDTGNTIYF. The CDR3 DNA follows: TGTGCCAGTAGTATCTTCGCAGGGGACACTGGAAACACCATATATTTT.

This chain joins TRBV5-6 and TRBJ2-5; perhaps TRBD1 as D (6 bases). The CDR3 has 15 amino acids. Germline V gene data show CDR1 as SGHDT and CDR2 as YYEEEE. Trimming took off 1 base at V and 3 bases at J, with 13 bases between the two ends. CDR3 region: CASSLTARGKETQYF. DNA for the CDR3: TGTGCCAGCAGCTTGACTGCCAGGGGAAAAGAGACCCAGTACTTC.

The gene calls are TRBV5-1 and TRBJ2-2; 7 nucleotides align to TRBD1. CDR1 and CDR2 from the germline V gene are SGHRS and YFSETQ. The CDR3 covers 15 residues. The trim removed 5 bases at V and 2 bases at J, leaving 6 bases unmatched. The CDR3 region has the DNA TGCGCCAGCAGTCCGGGACAGACAAACACCGGGGAGCTGTTTTTT. Translating it yields CASSPGQTNTGELFF. Full variable domain (rest looked up from reference TRBV5-1 and TRBJ2-2): KAGVTQTPRYLIKTRGQQVTLSCSPISGHRSVSWYQQTPGQGLQFLFEYFSETQRNKGNFPGRFSGRQFSNSRSEMNVSTLELGDSALYLCASSPGQTNTGELFFGEGSRLTVL.

The table lists this clone with a count of one. V gene TRBV5-5 combines with J gene TRBJ2-2; D gene ambiguous. Germline lookup yields CDR1 SGHKS and CDR2 YYEKEE (reference sequence). This CDR3 comprises 12 residues. V dropped 3 bases and J dropped 11 bases, with 11 bases sitting between them. CDR3 sequence reads: CASSSSLSELFF. CDR3 coding DNA: TGTGCCAGCAGCTCGTCACTCAGCGAGCTGTTTTTT.

The CDR3 is CAWSYWTEGNEQYF. CDR3 DNA: TGTGCCTGGAGTTACTGGACGGAAGGGAACGAGCAGTACTTC. V is TRBV30 and J is TRBJ2-7; D remains unclear. Germline V CDR1 and CDR2: GTSNPN, SVGIG (reference sequence). Trimming took off 2 bases at V and 5 bases at J, with 16 bases between the two ends. The CDR3 consists of 14 residues. Based on the CDR3 plus reference TRBV30 and TRBJ2-7, the full variable domain is SQTIHQWPATLVQPVGSPLSLECTVEGTSNPNLYWYRQAAGRGLQLLFYSVGIGQISSEVPQNLSASRPQDRQFILSSKKLLLSDSGFYLCAWSYWTEGNEQYFGPGTRLTVT.

V and J are TRBV5-5 and TRBJ2-7, with TRBD2 matching over 9 bases. Trimming cost V 0 bases and J 0 bases; bases outside gene matches: 4. The germline gives CDR1 SGHKS, CDR2 YYEKEE (reference sequence). The CDR3 contains 16 residues. In nucleotides, the CDR3 is TGTGCCAGCAGCTTGGGTAGTAGCGGGAGCTCCTACGAGCAGTACTTC. This sequence encodes CASSLGSSGSSYEQYF.

This sequence joins TRBV28 and TRBJ2-1, with 7 bases fitting TRBD2. With V trimmed by 7 bases and J by 1 base, 7 bases remained unmatched. The CDR3 contains 15 residues. Germline V CDR1 and CDR2: MDHEN, SYDVKM. This CDR3 reads CASTTSGGSYNEQFF. The CDR3 DNA is TGTGCCAGCACCACCTCGGGGGGTTCCTACAATGAGCAGTTCTTC.

This sequence joins TRBV19 and TRBJ2-7; 10 positions match TRBD1. V gave up 3 bases and J gave up 3 bases; unmatched junction bases: 8. This CDR3 spans 16 amino acids. The germline V gene has CDR1 LNHDA and CDR2 SQIVND (reference sequence). The CDR3: CASSIGGTGANYEQYF. In nucleotides, the CDR3 is TGTGCCAGTAGTATTGGGGGGACAGGGGCGAACTACGAGCAGTACTTC.

The V gene is TRBV9, the J gene TRBJ2-2; 7 bases agree with TRBD2. CDR3 length: 17 amino acids. V lost 0 bases and J lost 8; bases outside the gene matches: 13. Germline lookup yields CDR1 SGDLS and CDR2 YYNGEE. The CDR3 sequence: CASSVAVVGAGFGELFF. CDR3 DNA: TGTGCCAGCAGCGTAGCAGTTGTGGGAGCGGGATTTGGGGAGCTGTTTTTT.

This chain joins TRBV7-3 and TRBJ2-3; 10 bases line up with TRBD1. V lost 5 bases, J lost 1 base, and 6 bases stayed unmatched. The CDR3 consists of 16 residues. Germline assignment: CDR1 SGHTA and CDR2 FQGTGA. The CDR3 loop is CASSARTGGGTDTQYF. The CDR3 nucleotides are TGTGCCAGCAGCGCCCGGACAGGGGGAGGCACAGATACGCAGTATTTT.

This chain uses TRBV10-1 with TRBJ2-1; no definite D call. The germline V gene encodes CDR1 WNHNN and CDR2 SYGVQD (reference sequence). The CDR3 sequence is 13 residues long. The V gene lost 2 bases and the J gene lost 3 bases, with 5 bases spanning the gap. This CDR3 reads CASSERIYNEQFF. The DNA of the CDR3 is TGCGCCAGCAGTGAGAGAATCTACAATGAGCAGTTCTTC.

The CDR3: CAISPGTSGLKANEQFF. The CDR3 nucleotides are TGTGCCATCAGCCCCGGGACTAGCGGTCTAAAGGCCAATGAGCAGTTCTTC. The chain is built from TRBV10-3 and TRBJ2-1, with 11 bases aligning to TRBD2. Germline CDR1 and CDR2: ENHRY and SYGVKD. CDR3 length equals 17 residues. V gave up 6 bases and J gave up 6 bases; unmatched junction bases: 13.

This clone has a single count. V gene TRBV18 combines with J gene TRBJ2-1; 7 bases align to TRBD2. J gave up 6 bases and V 3 bases, and 2 bases lay outside the gene matches. CDR1 and CDR2 (germline): KGHSH, LQKENI. The CDR3 is 13 residues long. The DNA for the CDR3 is TGTGCCAGCTCACCGACTAGCAGCAATGAGCAGTTCTTC. Its protein product is CASSPTSSNEQFF.

The gene calls are TRBV28 and TRBJ1-3; 8 nucleotides agree with TRBD1. The CDR3 covers 14 residues. Per the germline V gene, CDR1 is MDHEN and CDR2 is SYDVKM. Trimming cost V 5 bases and J 3 bases; bases outside gene matches: 3. CDR3 protein: CASSTGGSGNTIYF. Here the CDR3 DNA reads TGTGCCAGCAGTACAGGGGGAAGTGGAAACACCATATATTTT.

This clone has only one observation. The rearrangement links TRBV7-8 to TRBJ2-1, with TRBD2 matching 9 bases. The CDR3 length is 16 residues. Losses at the gene ends were 2 bases for V and 4 bases for J; bases not matched to a gene: 6. Germline V gives CDR1 SGHVS, CDR2 FQNEAQ. This CDR3 reads CASSLWTSARYNEQFF. In nucleotides, the CDR3 is TGTGCCAGCAGCTTATGGACTAGCGCGAGATACAATGAGCAGTTCTTC.

The chain uses TRBV2 and TRBJ1-1; D is perhaps TRBD1 (5 bases). Germline V gene lookup returns CDR1 SNHLY and CDR2 FYNNEI. The CDR3 length is 12 residues. V was clipped by 4 bases and J by 4 bases, with 7 bases between them. In DNA form, the CDR3 reads TGTGCCAGCAGTGCCAGGGCCACTGAAGCTTTCTTT. Its protein is CASSARATEAFF. Supplemented by reference TRBV2 and TRBJ1-1, the full variable domain reads EPEVTQTPSHQVTQMGQEVILRCVPISNHLYFYWYRQILGQKVEFLVSFYNNEISEKSEIFDDQFSVERPDGSNFTLKIRSTKLEDSAMYFCASSARATEAFFGQGTRLTVV.

The chain joins TRBV19 to TRBJ1-2; TRBD1 aligns across 8 bases. CDR3 length: 13 amino acids. Germline CDR1 reads LNHDA; CDR2 reads SQIVND (reference sequence). Trimming cost V 6 bases and J 4 bases; bases outside gene matches: 4. The CDR3 DNA is TGTGCCAGTAGCATCACAGGGGGCTATGGCTACACCTTC. Translating gives CASSITGGYGYTF.

This rearrangement joins TRBV14 to TRBJ2-7, with 8 bases fitting TRBD1. The V segment lost 5 bases and the J segment 4 bases; nucleotides outside the gene matches: 13. CDR3 length equals 16 residues. The V gene's germline CDR1 is SGHDN and CDR2 FVKESK. This chain's CDR3 is CASSKRGTGFPYEQYF. In DNA form, the CDR3 reads TGTGCCAGCAGCAAAAGAGGGACAGGCTTTCCGTACGAGCAGTACTTC.

CDR3: CASRDRAYTEAFF. The CDR3 DNA reads TGTGCCAGCAGAGACAGGGCATACACTGAAGCTTTCTTT. V usage is TRBV6-1 and J usage is TRBJ1-1; 7 nucleotides align to TRBD1. The CDR3 totals 13 residues. CDR1 is MNHNS and CDR2 is SASEGT in the germline V gene. Trimming removed 6 bases from V and 3 bases from J; junction bases left unmatched: 4.

The gene calls are TRBV11-2 and TRBJ2-1, with 10 bases matching TRBD2. This CDR3 spans 16 amino acids. With V trimmed by 4 bases and J by 9 bases, 12 bases remained unmatched. Germline CDR1 reads SGHAT; CDR2 reads FQNNGV. CDR3 in amino acids: CASSSEPAGGLGEQFF. The CDR3 coding sequence is TGTGCCAGCAGCTCCGAACCAGCGGGAGGGCTCGGTGAGCAGTTCTTC. Combining the CDR3 with reference TRBV11-2 and TRBJ2-1 gives the whole variable domain EAGVAQSPRYKIIEKRQSVAFWCNPISGHATLYWYQQILGQGPKLLIQFQNNGVVDDSQLPKDRFSAERLKGVDSTLKIQPAKLEDSAVYLCASSSEPAGGLGEQFFGPGTRLTVL.